The rows below give T cell receptor beta chains drawn from one sample of a study of brain T cells in children with intractable seizures. Here immunoSEQ multiplex PCR was the method, and the copy in TCRdb shows in-frame clones only, minus some. The table records roughly 80,000 clones, around 90% of them present only once. Sample: peripheral blood, taken at surgery. These receptor sequences come from a girl aged 2-10 years with Rasmussen encephalitis and intractable seizures. CDR3s include the opening cysteine and the closing phenylalanine or tryptophan.

V,J,CDR3
TRBV6-1,TRBJ1-5,CASSDGHSASSNQPQHF
TRBV13,TRBJ1-2,CASTSGRGMYGYTF
TRBV5-4,TRBJ2-7,CASSFRRGDNYEQYF
TRBV7-2,TRBJ1-5,CASSLVGSGVGQPQHF
TRBV2,TRBJ2-2,CASRGASGFANTGELFF
TRBV3-1/TRBV3-2,TRBJ2-1,CASSQGFYSGEQFF
TRBV2,TRBJ2-1,CASRDSGNSYNEQFF
TRBV3-1/TRBV3-2,TRBJ1-1,CASSQEYRADEAFF
TRBV6-5,TRBJ1-1,CASSAGGSYTEAFF
TRBV29-1,TRBJ1-5,CSVADSVSVQPQHF
TRBV27,TRBJ2-3,CASSSTDTQYF
TRBV28,TRBJ1-5,CASSPIQGFYGQPQHF
TRBV4-2,TRBJ1-5,CASSQESQGASQPQHF
TRBV29-1,TRBJ2-7,CSVRAVSYEQYF
TRBV5-6,TRBJ2-7,CASSSLDIGSYEQYF
TRBV3-1/TRBV3-2,TRBJ1-4,CASSPNEAGTGMSEKLFF
TRBV6-2/TRBV6-3,TRBJ1-1,CASSYSTQGGNTEAFF
TRBV24-1,TRBJ2-2,CATRKGGVDTGELFF
TRBV7-2,TRBJ1-5,CASSPDGFWPQHF
TRBV29-1,TRBJ2-2,CSAAQVAGNTGELFF
TRBV30,TRBJ1-3,CAWSLSGGNTIYF
TRBV19,TRBJ1-5,CASSITGTGGPPQHF
TRBV7-9,TRBJ1-4,CASSAKDRATNEKLFF
TRBV10-3,TRBJ1-1,CAISESGWGSEAFF
TRBV27,TRBJ1-5,CASPSLSGTANQPQHF
TRBV5-6,TRBJ2-3,CASSLRTDRTTDTQYF
TRBV30,TRBJ2-1,CAWSLSPGTRDEQFF